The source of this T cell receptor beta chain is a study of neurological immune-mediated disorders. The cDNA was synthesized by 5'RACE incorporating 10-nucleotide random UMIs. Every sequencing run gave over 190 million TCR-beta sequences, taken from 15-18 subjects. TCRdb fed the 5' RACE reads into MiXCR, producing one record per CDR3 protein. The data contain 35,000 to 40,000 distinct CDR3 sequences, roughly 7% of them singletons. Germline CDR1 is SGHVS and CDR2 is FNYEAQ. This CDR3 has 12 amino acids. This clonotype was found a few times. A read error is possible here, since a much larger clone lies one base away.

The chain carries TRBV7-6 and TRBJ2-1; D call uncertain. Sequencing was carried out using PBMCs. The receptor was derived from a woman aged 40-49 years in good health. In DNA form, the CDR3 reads TGTGTCAGCAGCTCGACAACGGGCGGGCAGTTCTTC. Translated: CVSSSTTGGQFF.